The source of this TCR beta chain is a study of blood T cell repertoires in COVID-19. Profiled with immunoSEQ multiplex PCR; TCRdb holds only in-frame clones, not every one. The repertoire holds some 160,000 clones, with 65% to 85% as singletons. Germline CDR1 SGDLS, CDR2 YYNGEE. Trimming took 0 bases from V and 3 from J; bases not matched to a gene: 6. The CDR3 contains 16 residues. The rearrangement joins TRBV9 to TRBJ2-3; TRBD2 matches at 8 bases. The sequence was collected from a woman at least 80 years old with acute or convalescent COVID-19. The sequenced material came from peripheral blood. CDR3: CASSVVPAGVTDTQYF. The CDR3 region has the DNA TGTGCCAGCAGCGTAGTTCCAGCGGGAGTGACAGATACGCAGTATTTT.